The 30 T cell receptor beta chains reported below all come from one sample, sequenced in a study of quantifying T cell responses using KT2 cells. Looking at the study overall: Reverse transcription used primers in the TCR alpha and beta constant regions.

Each cDNA got a UMI-containing oligo ligated at its 3' end. An equimolar mix of RC1.1 and RC1.2 primed the beta chain across TRBC1 and TRBC2. TCRdb reprocessed the UMI-ligation and nested PCR reads with MiXCR, giving one entry per CDR3 protein. Of fewer than 50,000 distinct CDR3 sequences in the sample, around 10% were seen once. Sequencing used PBMCs spiked with cells of the T cell clone KT2. The receptors stem from a human donor.

In its sample, this clonotype was seen a few times. This chain joins TRBV20-1 and TRBJ2-7; TRBD2 matches 14 bases. The CDR3 length is 17 residues. The germline gives CDR1 DFQATT, CDR2 SNEGSKA (reference sequence). The V gene end was trimmed by 2 bases and the J gene end by 1 base; junction bases not matched to a gene: 7. CDR3 nucleotide sequence: TGCAGTGCTAGAAAGAGGACTAGCGGGAGGCTGTCCTACGAGCAGTACTTC. It specifies CSARKRTSGRLSYEQYF.

The gene calls are TRBV10-3 and TRBJ2-1; maybe TRBD1 (5 bases). Germline CDR1 and CDR2: ENHRY and SYGVKD. The V end was cut by 0 bases, the J end by 15 bases, with 15 bases between. The CDR3 sequence is 13 residues long. The CDR3 loop reads CAISESERGPGFF. The CDR3 nucleotides read TGTGCCATCAGTGAGTCTGAAAGGGGCCCCGGGTTCTTC.

The V gene is TRBV2, the J gene TRBJ2-7, with 7 nucleotides matching TRBD1. V trimming: 6 bases; J trimming: 2 bases; junction bases outside the gene matches: 4. This CDR3 comprises 13 residues. Germline assignment: CDR1 SNHLY and CDR2 FYNNEI. The CDR3: CASRDGTAYEQYF. CDR3 in DNA: TGTGCCAGCAGAGACGGGACAGCCTACGAGCAGTACTTC.

This clonotype showed up just a few times. The gene calls are TRBV20-1 and TRBJ1-2; 11 bases agree with TRBD1. Germline V gives CDR1 DFQATT, CDR2 SNEGSKA (reference sequence). CDR3 length equals 15 residues. Losses at the gene ends were 5 bases for V and 0 bases for J; bases not matched to a gene: 5. The CDR3 DNA follows: TGCAGTGCTTATCCGGGACAGGGGGCTAACTATGGCTACACCTTC. Protein sequence: CSAYPGQGANYGYTF.

Ten or more counts support this clonotype. The chain couples TRBV20-1 to TRBJ2-7; D remains ambiguous. V dropped 0 bases and J dropped 5 bases, with 5 bases sitting between them. Germline CDR1 and CDR2: DFQATT and SNEGSKA (reference sequence). The CDR3 is made up of 11 amino acids. CDR3 sequence: CSARDGHEQYF. CDR3 bases: TGCAGTGCTAGAGATGGGCACGAGCAGTACTTC.

The rearrangement joins TRBV28 to TRBJ2-1; weak D call: TRBD1 (6 bases). V was shortened by 5 bases and J by 6 bases, with 14 bases between the two germline ends. The CDR3 is 14 residues long. CDR1 and CDR2 from the germline V gene are MDHEN and SYDVKM. CDR3 in DNA: TGTGCCAGCAGTCGGGACACCGAATTCAATGAGCAGTTCTTC. Translation gives CASSRDTEFNEQFF.

The V call is TRBV27, the J call TRBJ2-3; D unclear. Germline-derived CDR1 and CDR2 are MNHEY and SMNVEV (reference sequence). V lost 0 bases, J lost 6 bases, and 10 bases lay in between. The CDR3 is 14 amino acids. DNA of the CDR3: TGTGCCAGCAGTTTATCGTGGGCAGTTGATACGCAGTATTTT. Translation gives CASSLSWAVDTQYF.

This clonotype came up many times. The chain joins TRBV3-1 to TRBJ2-5; weak D call: TRBD1 (6 bases). Germline V gives CDR1 LGHDT, CDR2 YNNKEL (reference sequence). Trimming stripped 2 bases from V and 5 bases from J, with 12 bases between. The CDR3 runs 14 residues. CDR3 sequence: CASSQSGGHETQYF. In nucleotides, the CDR3 is TGTGCCAGCAGCCAAAGTGGGGGCCACGAGACCCAGTACTTC.

This clonotype was counted a few times. The V and J genes are TRBV30 and TRBJ2-1, with 8 bases matching TRBD2. Trimming at V came to 4 bases and at J to 4 bases, leaving 0 bases not matched to a gene. The CDR3 is 12 amino acids. CDR1 and CDR2 (germline): GTSNPN, SVGIG (reference sequence). CDR3 nucleotides: TGTGCCTGGACGGGGGGGTACAATGAGCAGTTCTTC. Translating it yields CAWTGGYNEQFF.

This clonotype was observed at least ten times. The V and J genes are TRBV24-1 and TRBJ2-1, with D perhaps given as TRBD1 or TRBD2 (5 bases each). CDR3 length equals 13 residues. V was trimmed by 1 base and J by 9 bases, leaving 9 bases between them. Germline V lookup: CDR1 KGHDR, CDR2 SFDVKD. CDR3 DNA: TGTGCCACCAGTGATTTTGGGGGAAGTGAGCAGTTCTTC. Protein sequence: CATSDFGGSEQFF.

On this clonotype: One base away lies a much larger clone, so this may be a sequencing read error. The chain joins TRBV18 to TRBJ2-7; 13 bases match TRBD2. After removal of 5 bases from V and 3 bases from J, the junction contained 10 bases not matched to a gene. Germline CDR1 and CDR2: KGHSH and LQKENI. The CDR3 is 17 amino acids. The CDR3 DNA reads TGTGCCAGCTCATCCGTTGGACTAGCGGGAGAGCACTACGAGCAGTACTTC. This gives the protein CASSSVGLAGEHYEQYF.

The table lists this clonotype with a few counts. This sequence joins TRBV4-3 and TRBJ2-7, with D hard to call. Trimming stripped 3 bases from V and 6 bases from J, with 18 bases between. CDR1 and CDR2 (germline): LGHNA, YSLEER. The CDR3 contains 15 residues. CDR3: CASSQTTRPTGEQYF. The DNA of the CDR3 is TGCGCCAGCAGCCAGACGACCCGTCCCACTGGCGAGCAGTACTTC.

The V gene is TRBV9, the J gene TRBJ2-1; possibly TRBD1 or TRBD2 for D (5 bases each). This CDR3 comprises 17 residues. CDR1 SGDLS and CDR2 YYNGEE come from the germline V gene. V lost 0 bases, J lost 0 bases, and 13 bases lay in between. CDR3 loop: CASSVELWGSSYNEQFF. DNA for the CDR3: TGTGCCAGCAGCGTAGAATTATGGGGGAGCTCCTACAATGAGCAGTTCTTC.

This clonotype was counted many times. This chain uses TRBV7-2 with TRBJ2-5; 7 nucleotides align to TRBD1. The CDR3 contains 16 residues. Germline CDR1 and CDR2: SGHTA and FQGNSA. Germline trimming cut 5 bases from V and 2 bases from J; bases unmatched to any gene: 11. The CDR3: CASSPRGPEAQETQYF. The DNA for the CDR3 is TGTGCCAGCAGCCCTAGGGGGCCAGAGGCTCAAGAGACCCAGTACTTC.

DNA of the CDR3: TGCAGTGCTAGAGATCGATCTAGCGGGACCCTCACAGATACGCAGTATTTT. Translation: CSARDRSSGTLTDTQYF. The chain links TRBV20-1 to TRBJ2-3; 9 nucleotides agree with TRBD2. The CDR3 is 17 residues long. With 0 bases clipped from V and 2 bases from J, the junction kept 9 bases outside the gene matches. The germline V gene has CDR1 DFQATT and CDR2 SNEGSKA (reference sequence).

The chain joins TRBV2 to TRBJ1-4; 9 bases are a match to TRBD1. CDR1 is SNHLY, CDR2 FYNNEI, per germline. With 6 bases clipped from V and 4 bases from J, the junction kept 6 bases outside the gene matches. The CDR3 has 15 amino acids. In DNA form, the CDR3 reads TGTGCCAGCAGAATCGGGACAGGGCTTAATGAAAAACTGTTTTTT. Its protein product is CASRIGTGLNEKLFF. Full variable domain (outside the CDR3, taken from reference TRBV2 and TRBJ1-4): EPEVTQTPSHQVTQMGQEVILRCVPISNHLYFYWYRQILGQKVEFLVSFYNNEISEKSEIFDDQFSVERPDGSNFTLKIRSTKLEDSAMYFCASRIGTGLNEKLFFGSGTQLSVL.

This clonotype turned up a few times. This chain connects TRBV12-3 or TRBV12-4 to TRBJ2-7; D is uncertain. V was clipped by 3 bases and J by 6 bases, with 15 bases between them. The CDR3 has 14 amino acids. CDR3 loop: CASSFGVRVGEQYF. CDR3 nucleotide sequence: TGTGCCAGCAGTTTCGGCGTCCGGGTTGGCGAGCAGTACTTC.

This clonotype came up many times. This chain joins TRBV7-9 and TRBJ2-4, with 7 bases matching TRBD2. In germline, CDR1 is SEHNR, CDR2 FQNEAQ (reference sequence). With 5 bases clipped from V and 0 bases from J, the junction kept 7 bases outside the gene matches. This CDR3 is built from 16 residues. CDR3 in amino acids: CASSRTAGVAKNIQYF. The CDR3 nucleotides read TGTGCCAGCAGCAGAACCGCGGGAGTAGCCAAAAACATTCAGTACTTC.

The V and J genes are TRBV6-6 and TRBJ1-1; TRBD1 is a possible D gene (5 bases). Germline V lookup: CDR1 MNHNY, CDR2 SVGAGI (reference sequence). The CDR3 runs to 17 residues. V gave up 0 bases and J gave up 3 bases, with 17 bases separating them. CDR3 coding DNA: TGTGCCAGCAGTTACTCTTCCCCGGGGGGGAGATACACTGAAGCTTTCTTT. The encoded protein is CASSYSSPGGRYTEAFF.

In this sample, this clonotype turned up a few times. In DNA form, the CDR3 reads TGTGCCAGCAGTACTAGCACAGATACGCAGTATTTT. As protein: CASSTSTDTQYF. The rearrangement uses TRBV12-3 or TRBV12-4 and TRBJ2-3; unclear D gene. Trimming took 5 bases from V and 0 from J, leaving 3 bases between them. CDR3 size: 12 residues.

This clonotype was observed many times. The genes are TRBV12-3 or TRBV12-4 and TRBJ1-1; D is undetermined. Trimming shortened V by 1 base and J by 2 bases, and 5 bases separated the two germline ends. The CDR3 sequence is 13 residues long. The DNA of the CDR3 is TGTGCCAGCAGTTTAGTGCGTAACACTGAAGCTTTCTTT. Protein product: CASSLVRNTEAFF.

This clonotype was recorded a few times. The chain links TRBV20-1 to TRBJ1-2; a possible D gene is TRBD1 (5 bases). The V gene lost 1 base and the J gene lost 9 bases, with 12 bases spanning the gap. The CDR3 contains 12 residues. Germline V CDR1 and CDR2: DFQATT, SNEGSKA (reference sequence). The CDR3 nucleotides read TGCAGTGCTAGAGGTGGGACCGCGAGCTACACCTTC. It translates to CSARGGTASYTF.

The V gene is TRBV4-3, the J gene TRBJ2-4, with 10 nucleotides matching TRBD2. Per the germline V gene, CDR1 is LGHNA and CDR2 is YSLEER. This CDR3 has 17 residues. Germline trimming cut 3 bases from V and 2 bases from J; bases unmatched to any gene: 7. The CDR3 coding sequence is TGCGCCAGCAGCCATAGCGGGAGGAGGTCGACCAAAAACATTCAGTACTTC. As protein: CASSHSGRRSTKNIQYF.

This clonotype was counted ten times or more. The chain is built from TRBV29-1 and TRBJ2-1, with 9 bases fitting TRBD2. Germline V lookup: CDR1 SQVTM, CDR2 ANQGSEA. Unmatched junction bases numbered 7, after V lost 7 bases and J lost 0 bases. This CDR3 has 15 residues. The CDR3 nucleotides are TGCAGCGCTATACGACTAGCGGACTCCTACAATGAGCAGTTCTTC. Translating gives CSAIRLADSYNEQFF.

The V call is TRBV2, the J call TRBJ1-2; no clear D gene. This CDR3 region has 15 residues. Germline values: CDR1 SNHLY, CDR2 FYNNEI. With 4 bases removed from V and 2 bases from J, the gap between germline ends came to 14 bases. This CDR3 is CASSVLQDGNYGYTF. The CDR3 nucleotides are TGTGCCAGCAGTGTGTTGCAGGACGGAAACTATGGCTACACCTTC. Drawing the rest from reference TRBV2 and TRBJ1-2, the complete variable domain is EPEVTQTPSHQVTQMGQEVILRCVPISNHLYFYWYRQILGQKVEFLVSFYNNEISEKSEIFDDQFSVERPDGSNFTLKIRSTKLEDSAMYFCASSVLQDGNYGYTFGSGTRLTVV.

Only a few counts were recorded for this clonotype. The genes are TRBV27 and TRBJ2-7; 8 bases are shared with TRBD2. Germline V gives CDR1 MNHEY, CDR2 SMNVEV (reference sequence). The CDR3 extends over 12 amino acids. J lost 3 bases, V lost 8 bases, and 3 bases had no gene match. CDR3 region: CASRTSGYEQYF. The CDR3 DNA is TGTGCCAGCCGTACTAGCGGCTACGAGCAGTACTTC.

The rearrangement links TRBV20-1 to TRBJ1-1; D is ambiguous. This CDR3 spans 12 amino acids. Trimming pared 0 bases from V and 8 bases from J, leaving 10 bases between. Germline CDR1 reads DFQATT; CDR2 reads SNEGSKA (reference sequence). DNA of the CDR3: TGCAGTGCTAGAGAAGCGGTACGCGAAGCTTTCTTT. As protein: CSAREAVREAFF.

This clonotype has ten or more counts. V gene TRBV11-3 combines with J gene TRBJ1-3, with no clear D. The CDR3 is made up of 14 amino acids. The germline CDR1 and CDR2 sequences are SGHNT and YENEEA. Trimming stripped 2 bases from V and 2 bases from J, with 7 bases between. The CDR3 is CASSLRGTGNTIYF. The CDR3 DNA reads as TGTGCCAGCAGCTTACGGGGTACTGGAAACACCATATATTTT.

V and J are TRBV6-1 and TRBJ1-1; D call uncertain. The ends were cut back, 1 base at V and 8 bases at J, with 11 bases in the middle. This CDR3 has 13 residues. Germline CDR1 is MNHNS and CDR2 is SASEGT. This CDR3 is CASSEVGMGEAFF. The CDR3 DNA sequence: TGTGCCAGCAGTGAAGTGGGAATGGGGGAAGCTTTCTTT.

This clonotype has only a few counts. The chain has TRBV3-1 and TRBJ1-5; 11 bases fit TRBD1. V dropped 2 bases and J dropped 7; count of bases not matched to a gene: 16. CDR3 size: 19 residues. Germline CDR1 and CDR2: LGHDT and YNNKEL (reference sequence). This CDR3 reads CASSQSSIRDRGIGQPQHF. CDR3 sequence (DNA): TGTGCCAGCAGCCAATCAAGTATCCGGGACAGGGGGATTGGCCAGCCCCAGCATTTT.